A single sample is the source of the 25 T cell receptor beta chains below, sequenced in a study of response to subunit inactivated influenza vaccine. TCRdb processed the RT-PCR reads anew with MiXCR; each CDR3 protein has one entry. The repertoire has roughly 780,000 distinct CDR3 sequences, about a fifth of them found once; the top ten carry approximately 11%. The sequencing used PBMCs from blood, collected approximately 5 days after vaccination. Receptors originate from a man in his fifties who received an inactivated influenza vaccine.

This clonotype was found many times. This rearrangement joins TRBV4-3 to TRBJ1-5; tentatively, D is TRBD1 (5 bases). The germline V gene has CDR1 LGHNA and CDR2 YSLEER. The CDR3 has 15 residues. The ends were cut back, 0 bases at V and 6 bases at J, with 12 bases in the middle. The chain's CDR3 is CASSQDWGVGQPQHF. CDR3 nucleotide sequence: TGCGCCAGCAGCCAAGATTGGGGGGTTGGTCAGCCCCAGCATTTT.

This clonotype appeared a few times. The CDR3 region has the DNA TGTGCCAGCAAAGTGGGCGCGGGAGGGGGAGAGACCCAGTACTTC. Translated, it gives CASKVGAGGGETQYF. The chain is built from TRBV7-2 and TRBJ2-5, with 9 bases aligning to TRBD2. CDR1 is SGHTA, CDR2 FQGNSA, per germline. Trimming cost V 7 bases and J 4 bases; bases outside gene matches: 10. There are 15 residues in the CDR3.

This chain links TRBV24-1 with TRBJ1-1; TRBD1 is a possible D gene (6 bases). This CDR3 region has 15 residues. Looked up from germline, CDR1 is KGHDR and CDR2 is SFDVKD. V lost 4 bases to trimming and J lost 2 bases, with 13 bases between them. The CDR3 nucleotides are TGTGCCACCAGTGACCCCGGACAGCCAAACACTGAAGCTTTCTTT. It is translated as CATSDPGQPNTEAFF.

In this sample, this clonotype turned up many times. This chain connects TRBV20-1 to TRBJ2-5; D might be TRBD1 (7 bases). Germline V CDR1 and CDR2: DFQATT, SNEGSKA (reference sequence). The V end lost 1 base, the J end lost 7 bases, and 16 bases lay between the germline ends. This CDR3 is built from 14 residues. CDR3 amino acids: CSARVSGGQGTQYF. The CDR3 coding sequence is TGCAGTGCTAGAGTCTCAGGGGGGCAGGGGACCCAGTACTTC.

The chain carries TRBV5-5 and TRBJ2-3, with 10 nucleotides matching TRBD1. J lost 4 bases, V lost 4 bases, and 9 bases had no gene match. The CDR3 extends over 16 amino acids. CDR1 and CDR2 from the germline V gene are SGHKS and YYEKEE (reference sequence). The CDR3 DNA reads TGTGCCAGCAGCCCTCCCGGGACAGGGGAGGCAGATACGCAGTATTTT. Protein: CASSPPGTGEADTQYF. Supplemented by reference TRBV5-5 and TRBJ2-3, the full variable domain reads DAGVTQSPTHLIKTRGQQVTLRCSPISGHKSVSWYQQVLGQGPQFIFQYYEKEERGRGNFPDRFSARQFPNYSSELNVNALLLGDSALYLCASSPPGTGEADTQYFGPGTRLTVL.

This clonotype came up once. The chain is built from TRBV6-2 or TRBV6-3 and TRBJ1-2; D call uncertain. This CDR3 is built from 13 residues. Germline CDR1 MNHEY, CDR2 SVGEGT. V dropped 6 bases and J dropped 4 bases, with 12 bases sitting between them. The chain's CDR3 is CASSQRRSYGYTF. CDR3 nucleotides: TGTGCCAGCAGCCAACGAAGGTCCTATGGCTACACCTTC.

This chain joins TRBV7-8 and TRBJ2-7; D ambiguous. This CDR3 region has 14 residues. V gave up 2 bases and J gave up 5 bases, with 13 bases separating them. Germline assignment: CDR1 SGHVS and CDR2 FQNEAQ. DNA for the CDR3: TGTGCCAGCAGCTTAACCAACCTACGGGACGAGCAGTACTTC. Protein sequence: CASSLTNLRDEQYF.

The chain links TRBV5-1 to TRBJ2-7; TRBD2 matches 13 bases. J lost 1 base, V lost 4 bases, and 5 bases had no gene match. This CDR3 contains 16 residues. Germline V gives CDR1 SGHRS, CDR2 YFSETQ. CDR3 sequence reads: CASSGRTSGGSYEQYF. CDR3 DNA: TGCGCCAGCAGCGGACGGACTAGCGGGGGTTCCTACGAGCAGTACTTC.

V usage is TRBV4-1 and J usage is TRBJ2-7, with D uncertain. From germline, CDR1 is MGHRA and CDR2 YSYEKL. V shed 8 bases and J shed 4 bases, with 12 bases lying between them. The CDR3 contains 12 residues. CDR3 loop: CASQSPGYEQYF. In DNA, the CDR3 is TGCGCCAGCCAAAGCCCGGGTTACGAGCAGTACTTC.

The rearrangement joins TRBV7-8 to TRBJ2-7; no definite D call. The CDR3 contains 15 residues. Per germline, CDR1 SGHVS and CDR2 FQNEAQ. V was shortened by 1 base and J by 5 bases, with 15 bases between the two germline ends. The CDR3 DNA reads TGTGCCAGCAGCTTAGTTAGGACCCGACCACACGAGCAGTACTTC. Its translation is CASSLVRTRPHEQYF.

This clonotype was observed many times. The CDR3 sequence: CASSESGTFLYEQYF. CDR3 sequence (DNA): TGTGCCAGCAGTGAATCCGGGACCTTCCTCTACGAGCAGTACTTC. The chain joins TRBV6-1 to TRBJ2-7, with D perhaps being TRBD1 or TRBD2 (5 bases each). Per the germline V gene, CDR1 is MNHNS and CDR2 is SASEGT. CDR3 size: 15 residues. V was shortened by 2 bases and J by 3 bases, with 14 bases between the two germline ends.

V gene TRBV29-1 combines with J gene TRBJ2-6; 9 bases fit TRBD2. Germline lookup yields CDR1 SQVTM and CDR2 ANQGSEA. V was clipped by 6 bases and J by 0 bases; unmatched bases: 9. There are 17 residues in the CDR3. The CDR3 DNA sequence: TGCAGCGTAGTCAATAGCGGGGGCCCCTCTGGGGCCAACGTCCTGACTTTC. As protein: CSVVNSGGPSGANVLTF.

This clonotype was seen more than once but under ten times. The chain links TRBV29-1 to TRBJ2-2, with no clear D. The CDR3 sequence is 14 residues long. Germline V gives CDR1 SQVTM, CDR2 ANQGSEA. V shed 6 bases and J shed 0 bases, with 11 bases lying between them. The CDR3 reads CSVEKPPNTGELFF. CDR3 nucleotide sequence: TGCAGCGTGGAAAAGCCCCCGAACACCGGGGAGCTGTTTTTT.

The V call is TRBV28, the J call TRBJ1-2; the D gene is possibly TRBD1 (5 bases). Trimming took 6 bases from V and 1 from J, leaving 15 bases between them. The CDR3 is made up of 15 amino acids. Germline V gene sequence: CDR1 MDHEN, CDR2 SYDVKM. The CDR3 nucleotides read TGTGCCAGCAGCCCCGTAGCGGGGGGTAACTATGGCTACACCTTC. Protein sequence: CASSPVAGGNYGYTF.

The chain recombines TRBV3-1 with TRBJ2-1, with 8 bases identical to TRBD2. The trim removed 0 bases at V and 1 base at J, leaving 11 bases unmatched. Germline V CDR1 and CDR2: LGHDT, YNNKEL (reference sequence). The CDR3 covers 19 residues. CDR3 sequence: CASSQDGRPSGPSYNEQFF. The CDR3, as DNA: TGTGCCAGCAGCCAAGATGGTAGGCCTAGCGGGCCTTCCTACAATGAGCAGTTCTTC.

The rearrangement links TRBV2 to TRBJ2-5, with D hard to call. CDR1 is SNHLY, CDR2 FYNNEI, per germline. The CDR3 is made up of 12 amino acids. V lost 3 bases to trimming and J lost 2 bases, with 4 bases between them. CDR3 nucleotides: TGTGCCAGCAGTGATGTTCAAGAGACCCAGTACTTC. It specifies CASSDVQETQYF.

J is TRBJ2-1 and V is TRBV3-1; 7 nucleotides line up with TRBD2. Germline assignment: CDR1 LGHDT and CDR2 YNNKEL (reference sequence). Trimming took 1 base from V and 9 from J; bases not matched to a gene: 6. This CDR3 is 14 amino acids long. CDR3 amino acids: CASSQGGGSGEQFF. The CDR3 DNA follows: TGTGCCAGCAGCCAAGGGGGCGGGAGCGGTGAGCAGTTCTTC.

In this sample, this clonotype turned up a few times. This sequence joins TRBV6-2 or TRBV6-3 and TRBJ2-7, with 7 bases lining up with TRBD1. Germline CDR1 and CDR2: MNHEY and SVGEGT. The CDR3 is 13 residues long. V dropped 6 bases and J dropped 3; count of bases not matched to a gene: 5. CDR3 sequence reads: CASRPWDSYEQYF. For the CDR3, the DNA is TGTGCCAGCAGACCATGGGACAGCTACGAGCAGTACTTC.

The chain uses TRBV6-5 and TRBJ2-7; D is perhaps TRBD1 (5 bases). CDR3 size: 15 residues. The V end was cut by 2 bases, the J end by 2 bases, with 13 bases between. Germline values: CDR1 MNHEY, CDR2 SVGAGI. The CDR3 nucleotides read TGTGCCAGCAGTTACCTACAGGAACTAACCTACGAGCAGTACTTC. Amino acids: CASSYLQELTYEQYF.

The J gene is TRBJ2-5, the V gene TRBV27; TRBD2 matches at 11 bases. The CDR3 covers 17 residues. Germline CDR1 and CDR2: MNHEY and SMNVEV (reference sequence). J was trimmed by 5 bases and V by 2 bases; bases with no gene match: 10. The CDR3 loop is CASSLGTRLAGTETQYF. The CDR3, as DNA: TGTGCCAGCAGTTTAGGGACCCGACTAGCGGGGACGGAGACCCAGTACTTC.

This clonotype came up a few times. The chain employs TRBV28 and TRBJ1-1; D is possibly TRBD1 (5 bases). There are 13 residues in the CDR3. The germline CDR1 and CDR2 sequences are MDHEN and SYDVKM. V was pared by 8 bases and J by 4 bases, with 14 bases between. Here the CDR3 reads CASWTPDSTEAFF. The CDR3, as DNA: TGTGCCAGCTGGACACCCGACTCCACTGAAGCTTTCTTT.

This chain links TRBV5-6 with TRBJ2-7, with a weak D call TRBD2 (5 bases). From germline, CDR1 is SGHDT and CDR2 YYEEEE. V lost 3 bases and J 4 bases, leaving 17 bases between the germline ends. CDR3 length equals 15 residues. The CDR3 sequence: CASSSPSGLSYEQYF. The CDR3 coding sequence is TGTGCCAGCAGCTCCCCATCTGGACTCTCGTACGAGCAGTACTTC. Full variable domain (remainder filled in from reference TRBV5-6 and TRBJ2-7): DAGVTQSPTHLIKTRGQQVTLRCSPKSGHDTVSWYQQALGQGPQFIFQYYEEEERQRGNFPDRFSGHQFPNYSSELNVNALLLGDSALYLCASSSPSGLSYEQYFGPGTRLTVT.

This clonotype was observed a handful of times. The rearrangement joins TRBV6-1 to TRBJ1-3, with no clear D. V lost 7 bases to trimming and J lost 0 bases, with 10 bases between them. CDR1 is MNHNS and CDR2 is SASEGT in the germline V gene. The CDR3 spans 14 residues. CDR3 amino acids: CASNRGISGNTIYF. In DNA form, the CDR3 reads TGTGCCAGCAATCGAGGGATCTCTGGAAACACCATATATTTT.

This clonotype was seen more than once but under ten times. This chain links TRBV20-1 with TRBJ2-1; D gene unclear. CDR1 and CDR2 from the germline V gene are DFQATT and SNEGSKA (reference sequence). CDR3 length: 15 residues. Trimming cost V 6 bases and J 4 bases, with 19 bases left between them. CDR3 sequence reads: CSATRRTEPYNEQFF. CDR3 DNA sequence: TGCAGTGCGACCCGCAGAACGGAGCCATACAATGAGCAGTTCTTC.

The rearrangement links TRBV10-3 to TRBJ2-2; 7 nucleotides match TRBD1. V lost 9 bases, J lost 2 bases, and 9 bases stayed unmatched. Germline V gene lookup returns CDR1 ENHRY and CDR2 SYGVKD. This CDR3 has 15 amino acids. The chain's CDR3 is CAIAEGDSNTGELFF. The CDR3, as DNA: TGTGCCATTGCAGAGGGGGACAGCAACACCGGGGAGCTGTTTTTT.